This T cell receptor beta chain originates from a study of cytomegalovirus exposure and HLA in healthy donors. At the level of the study: Roughly 180 million T cells yielded some 100 million unique TCR beta sequences, as an earlier analysis found. General study points: The study had only CMV serostatus as immune exposure information. A missense DCLRE1C variant was associated with V- and J-gene trimming of TCR beta chains in a later analysis, and an independent cohort replicated the association.

From germline, CDR1 is SGHRS and CDR2 YFSETQ. The CDR3 extends over 16 amino acids. J was trimmed by 1 base and V by 4 bases; bases with no gene match: 10. Details on this clone: Its cognate antigen is unknown. Other DNA variants within this sample encode the same CDR3.

Primers for the PCR totalled 60 Vbeta and 13 Jbeta. Assay: immunoSEQ multiplex PCR; the TCRdb copy retains only in-frame clones and omits some. There are 130,000 or so clones in the sample, with 1.5% to 1.7% held by the top ten. The clonotype originates from a woman between 35 and 50 years old in good health and CMV-seronegative. The chain combines TRBV5-1 with TRBJ1-1, with 7 bases identical to TRBD1. The sample consisted of PBMCs. CDR3 in DNA: TGCGCCAGCAGCCCGGGGGCAAGACAGGGGAACACTGAAGCTTTCTTT. This sequence encodes CASSPGARQGNTEAFF. The full variable domain, rest sourced from reference TRBV5-1 and TRBJ1-1, is KAGVTQTPRYLIKTRGQQVTLSCSPISGHRSVSWYQQTPGQGLQFLFEYFSETQRNKGNFPGRFSGRQFSNSRSEMNVSTLELGDSALYLCASSPGARQGNTEAFFGQGTRLTVV.